One and the same sample provided the 21 T cell receptor beta chains below, sequenced in a study of CD8+CD57+ T cells in acquired aplastic anemia. The TCR beta profiling, which covered VDJ combination and CDR3 sequence, was carried out using genomic DNA as the template. TCRdb passed the reads through MiXCR, listing each CDR3 protein once. The sample carries some 130,000 distinct CDR3 sequences, 41% recorded once. The sample comprised sorted CD4+, CD8+, or CD8+CD57+ T cells (not recorded which) from PBMCs. The receptors shown here come from a human donor in good health, serving as a control.

This clonotype was seen ten or more times. The genes are TRBV12-3 or TRBV12-4 and TRBJ1-3, with D unresolved. This CDR3 region has 14 residues. Trimming took off 6 bases at V and 0 bases at J, with 9 bases between the two ends. The CDR3 DNA is TGTGCCAGCAGCTTCGGTAGCTCTGGAAACACCATATATTTT. Its translation: CASSFGSSGNTIYF.

On this clonotype: This may come from a read error, since a much larger clone is one base off. The chain employs TRBV4-2 and TRBJ2-1; D might be TRBD2 (5 bases). This CDR3 is 17 amino acids long. V shed 3 bases and J shed 9 bases, with 24 bases lying between them. The germline V gene encodes CDR1 LGHNA and CDR2 YNFKEQ. The CDR3 sequence: CASSHVVLGNGGPEQFF. The DNA of the CDR3 is TGTGCCAGCAGCCACGTTGTACTCGGGAACGGCGGGCCTGAGCAGTTCTTC.

In this sample, this clonotype turned up many times. The chain couples TRBV15 to TRBJ1-5; maybe TRBD1 (6 bases). The V end was cut by 3 bases, the J end by 1 base, with 10 bases between. CDR1 is LNHNV, CDR2 YYDKDF, per germline (reference sequence). The CDR3 length is 15 residues. This chain's CDR3 is CATSRDTGSNQPQHF. The CDR3 DNA reads as TGTGCCACCAGCAGGGATACAGGGAGCAATCAGCCCCAGCATTTT.

This clonotype was picked up many times. The chain uses TRBV10-2 and TRBJ1-2, with 7 bases that match TRBD1. Germline-derived CDR1 and CDR2 are WSHSY and SAAADI. The CDR3 extends over 15 amino acids. Unmatched junction bases numbered 8, after V lost 6 bases and J lost 1 base. The CDR3 region is CASRSSGTDNYGYTF. The CDR3 DNA reads TGCGCCAGCAGATCCTCCGGGACAGATAACTATGGCTACACCTTC.

This clonotype was counted ten times or more. This chain uses TRBV19 with TRBJ2-5; tentatively, D is TRBD2 (6 bases). CDR1 and CDR2 from the germline V gene are LNHDA and SQIVND (reference sequence). The V end lost 7 bases, the J end lost 0 bases, and 9 bases lay between the germline ends. The CDR3 has 13 amino acids. CDR3: CASTGLHQETQYF. CDR3 sequence (DNA): TGTGCCAGTACCGGACTACACCAAGAGACCCAGTACTTC.

There are many counts of this clonotype. The genes are TRBV24-1 and TRBJ2-1, with 9 positions matching TRBD2. Germline V gene data show CDR1 as KGHDR and CDR2 as SFDVKD. There are 17 residues in the CDR3. With V trimmed by 1 base and J by 9 bases, 12 bases remained unmatched. The CDR3, as DNA: TGTGCCACCAGTGATTTTATTACTAGCGGGCTTGGTGGTGAGCAGTTCTTC. It specifies CATSDFITSGLGGEQFF.

In this sample, this clonotype turned up many times. This rearrangement joins TRBV6-5 to TRBJ2-5; D perhaps matches TRBD1 (6 bases). The germline gives CDR1 MNHEY, CDR2 SVGAGI. Deletions cut 0 bases from V and 3 bases from J, with 8 bases between. The CDR3 sequence is 14 residues long. In nucleotides, the CDR3 is TGTGCCAGCAGTTACTCGAACAGGGAAGAGACCCAGTACTTC. Translated: CASSYSNREETQYF.

This clonotype came up a few times. This CDR3 is missing its conserved last phenylalanine or tryptophan, likely due to a read error. This chain joins TRBV19 and TRBJ1-1; TRBD1 aligns across 8 bases. The CDR3 runs 13 residues. From germline, CDR1 is LNHDA and CDR2 SQIVND (reference sequence). V lost 4 bases to trimming and J lost 3 bases; unmatched junction nucleotides: 1. The CDR3 DNA reads TGTGCCAGTAGTACGACAGGGGACACTGAAGCTTTCTCT. Protein product: CASSTTGDTEAFS.

This sequence joins TRBV5-6 and TRBJ1-6, with 7 bases fitting TRBD1. The germline CDR1 and CDR2 sequences are SGHDT and YYEEEE. This CDR3 contains 16 residues. Losses at the gene ends were 4 bases for V and 6 bases for J; bases not matched to a gene: 10. CDR3 loop: CASSPLSGGGNSPLHF. CDR3 sequence (DNA): TGTGCCAGCAGCCCCCTGTCAGGGGGTGGTAATTCACCCCTCCACTTT.

This clonotype occurred many times. The J gene is TRBJ1-2, the V gene TRBV7-2; D is unclear. Trimming left V 0 bases short and J 5 bases short, with 10 bases between. The CDR3 covers 14 residues. Germline V gives CDR1 SGHTA, CDR2 FQGNSA. The CDR3 sequence is CASSLALGKYGYTF. In DNA, the CDR3 is TGTGCCAGCAGCTTAGCGCTAGGGAAGTATGGCTACACCTTC.

With respect to this clonotype: A much larger clone lies one base from this, so it may be a read error. The V and J genes are TRBV10-3 and TRBJ2-2; D possibly corresponds to TRBD2 (5 bases). The CDR3 contains 16 residues. Deletions cut 10 bases from V and 6 bases from J, with 24 bases between. Germline V gene data show CDR1 as ENHRY and CDR2 as SYGVKD. The CDR3 here is CASSRPSSAGAGELFF. As DNA, the CDR3 is TGTGCCAGCAGCCGCCCCAGTAGCGCCGGGGCCGGGGAGCTGTTTTTT.

The table lists this clonotype with many counts. The chain has TRBV20-1 and TRBJ2-3, with TRBD2 matching over 11 bases. V trimming: 2 bases; J trimming: 4 bases; junction bases outside the gene matches: 5. This CDR3 has 15 residues. Germline V gene lookup returns CDR1 DFQATT and CDR2 SNEGSKA (reference sequence). CDR3 DNA: TGCAGTGCTAGACCCGGGACTAGCGGTGCAGATACGCAGTATTTT. This gives the protein CSARPGTSGADTQYF.

There are many counts of this clonotype. The CDR3 nucleotides read TGCAGTGCTAGAGAGTTTCGAGGCAATCAGCCCCAGCATTTT. It encodes CSAREFRGNQPQHF. The rearrangement joins TRBV20-1 to TRBJ1-5; D not certain. Germline CDR1 reads DFQATT; CDR2 reads SNEGSKA (reference sequence). The germline V and J ends were trimmed by 0 bases and 2 bases, with 8 bases remaining between them. This CDR3 contains 14 residues.

The chain couples TRBV2 to TRBJ2-7, with TRBD2 matching 10 bases. Germline-derived CDR1 and CDR2 are SNHLY and FYNNEI. The junction had 10 bases not matched to a gene; V was cut back by 1 base and J by 4 bases. This CDR3 has 17 amino acids. CDR3 nucleotides: TGTGCCAGCAGTGAAGGAGGGGCTAGCGGGAGTGGTTACGAGCAGTACTTC. This sequence encodes CASSEGGASGSGYEQYF.

This clonotype was recorded a few times. One junction end does not reproduce the germline sequence, and a read error may be involved. The chain is built from TRBV11-3 and TRBJ1-3; no reliable D call. CDR3 length: 13 amino acids. The germline V gene encodes CDR1 SGHNT and CDR2 YENEEA. The CDR3 sequence: CASSSIIGNTVYF. Written as DNA, the CDR3 is TGTGCCAGCAGCTCAATCATCGGAAACACCGTATATTTT.

This clonotype was detected ten times or more. The V call is TRBV5-1, the J call TRBJ2-3; weak D call: TRBD1 (6 bases). V gave up 3 bases and J gave up 7 bases, with 15 bases separating them. The CDR3 extends over 14 amino acids. Germline V lookup: CDR1 SGHRS, CDR2 YFSETQ. This CDR3 is CASSSGDQINTQYF. Written as DNA, the CDR3 is TGCGCCAGCAGCTCAGGGGACCAAATTAATACGCAGTATTTT.

The V gene is TRBV27, the J gene TRBJ2-7; 8 bases map to TRBD2. In germline, CDR1 is MNHEY, CDR2 SMNVEV (reference sequence). The junction had 15 bases not matched to a gene; V was cut back by 6 bases and J by 5 bases. This CDR3 region has 16 residues. Here the CDR3 reads CASRPRSGGAAHEQYF. CDR3 nucleotide sequence: TGTGCCAGCAGACCCCGATCCGGGGGGGCCGCCCACGAGCAGTACTTC.

The chain recombines TRBV10-1 with TRBJ1-3; D remains ambiguous. Trimming left V 0 bases short and J 8 bases short, with 17 bases between. Germline V CDR1 and CDR2: WNHNN, SYGVQD (reference sequence). This CDR3 is 16 amino acids long. The CDR3 coding sequence is TGCGCCAGCAGTGAGTCGGGCATCCCGTATGGCTACACCATATATTTT. It specifies CASSESGIPYGYTIYF.

This clonotype was recorded only once. The V gene is TRBV29-1, the J gene TRBJ2-7, with a tentative D call TRBD1 (6 bases). V dropped 4 bases and J dropped 0 bases, with 22 bases sitting between them. Germline values: CDR1 SQVTM, CDR2 ANQGSEA. The CDR3 spans 17 residues. CDR3 residues: CSVGTASVSKSSYEQYF. The CDR3 DNA reads TGCAGCGTTGGGACAGCCAGTGTTAGCAAAAGCTCCTACGAGCAGTACTTC.

At least ten counts were recorded for this clonotype. This sequence joins TRBV24-1 and TRBJ2-2; the match to TRBD1 covers 8 bases. V dropped 6 bases and J dropped 5; count of bases not matched to a gene: 7. Germline lookup yields CDR1 KGHDR and CDR2 SFDVKD. The CDR3 totals 15 residues. The CDR3 DNA is TGTGCCACCAGTCGGCAGGGGGCGGTGACCGGGGAGCTGTTTTTT. Encoded protein: CATSRQGAVTGELFF.

The CDR3 is CASSATADQPPRETQYF. In DNA form, the CDR3 reads TGTGCCAGCAGCGCAACTGCCGATCAGCCCCCCCGGGAGACCCAGTACTTC. This chain links TRBV4-2 with TRBJ2-7, with D unresolved. The J call is doubtful: the DNA matches TRBJ2-5 better. Germline V gene lookup returns CDR1 LGHNA and CDR2 YNFKEQ. The CDR3 covers 17 residues.